Listed below are T cell receptor beta chains from one sample, sequenced in a study of T cell changes during pregnancy in multiple sclerosis. Profiling relied on immunoSEQ multiplex PCR, and the TCRdb table lists in-frame clones only, not all of them. The sample holds fewer than 140,000 clones; about nine tenths are singletons and the top ten take roughly 1.7%. The sequenced sample was peripheral blood, obtained after pregnancy. The receptors originated from a female donor with multiple sclerosis, enrolled in a pregnancy study. CDR3s include the opening cysteine and the closing phenylalanine or tryptophan. The order of the fields is J gene, clone size, V gene, D gene, CDR3 DNA, CDR3 protein. A D gene is named only where the DNA matches it firmly. The listing skips clone size in some rows; elsewhere it reads once, few, many or a size class.

>TRBJ2-2|.|TRBV5-1|TRBD1
TGCGCCAGCAGCTCGGACAGGGCGAGCGGGGAGCTGTTTTTT
CASSSDRASGELFF
>TRBJ2-1|.|TRBV23-1|TRBD2
TGCGCCAGCAGTCAATCCCCTCTGGACCAAGCGGGAGCAAACAATGAGCAGTTCTTC
CASSQSPLDQAGANNEQFF
>TRBJ2-7|.|TRBV28|.
TGTGCCAGCAGCCTAGTTCCTTACGAGCAGTACTTC
CASSLVPYEQYF
>TRBJ1-1|.|TRBV14|TRBD1
TGTGCCAGCAGCCAAGTTGTGCAGGGGGAGGCTTTCTTT
CASSQVVQGEAFF
>TRBJ2-7|.|TRBV6-5|.
TGTGCCAGCAGTCCCGACACCTTTTCCTACGAGCAGTACTTC
CASSPDTFSYEQYF
>TRBJ1-5|.|TRBV29-1|.
TGCAGCGTTGGCCCGGGTCGCAATCAGCCCCAGCATTTT
CSVGPGRNQPQHF
>TRBJ1-5|.|TRBV5-4|.
TGTGCCAGCAGCCGGGGGGGGCCGGGGGGCAATCAGCCCCAGCATTTT
CASSRGGPGGNQPQHF
>TRBJ1-1|once|TRBV9|TRBD1
TGTGCCAGCAGGGCAACGACAGGGCCTAACACTGAAGCTTTCTTT
CASRATTGPNTEAFF
>TRBJ1-4|.|TRBV4-1|TRBD1
TGCGCCAGCAGCACAACCGGGACAGGGGGCGAGAAACTGTTTTTT
CASSTTGTGGEKLFF
>TRBJ1-2|.|TRBV28|TRBD1
TGTGCCACGCAGATACTGGACAGGGACTATGGCTACACCTTC
CATQILDRDYGYTF
>TRBJ2-7|.|TRBV28|.
TGTGCCAGCAGTTTTAAGTTGGTGGGAGAAGGAACCTACGAGCAGTACTTC
CASSFKLVGEGTYEQYF
>TRBJ1-1|.|TRBV6-5|.
TGTGCCAGCAGTTACTCACAGTTCACTGAAGCTTTCTTT
CASSYSQFTEAFF
>TRBJ2-2|.|TRBV28|.
TGTGCCAGCATCGGGGGGCCGAGGAACACCGGGGAGCTGTTTTTT
CASIGGPRNTGELFF
>TRBJ1-1|.|TRBV5-4|TRBD1
TGTGCCAGCAGCTTCCTCCATACAGGGGGCGGGTACACTGAAGCTTTCTTT
CASSFLHTGGGYTEAFF
>TRBJ2-2|.|TRBV5-5|TRBD1
TGTGCCAGCAGCCAAATAGGGGGACAGTACACCGGGGAGCTGTTTTTT
CASSQIGGQYTGELFF
>TRBJ2-5|.|TRBV5-5|.
TGTGCCAGCAGCTTATACAGCCAAGAGACCCAGTACTTC
CASSLYSQETQYF
>TRBJ2-5|.|TRBV5-4|TRBD2
TGTGCCAGCAGCCCCCTGGGACTAGCGGGAGGAGAGACCCAGTACTTC
CASSPLGLAGGETQYF
>TRBJ2-1|.|TRBV2|.
TGTGCCAGCAAGGGAGAGTCGTCCTACAATGAGCAGTTCTTC
CASKGESSYNEQFF
>TRBJ2-7|.|TRBV4-1|.
TGCGCCAGCAGCCAAGGTTTATTCTACGAGCAGTACTTC
CASSQGLFYEQYF
>TRBJ1-2|.|TRBV6-5|.
TGTGCCAGCAGACAGATCGGAGGGGGCTACACCTTC
CASRQIGGGYTF
>TRBJ2-7|.|TRBV15|TRBD1
TGTGCCACCAGCAGAGACAAGGGACAGGTTATTCCCTACGAGCAGTACTTC
CATSRDKGQVIPYEQYF
>TRBJ1-5|.|TRBV6-1|TRBD1
TGTGCCAGCAGGGACAGGGGCAATCAGCCCCAGCATTTT
CASRDRGNQPQHF
>TRBJ2-5|.|TRBV5-1|TRBD1
TGCGCCAGCAGGCCGACAGGGGGCCAAGAGACCCAGTACTTC
CASRPTGGQETQYF
>TRBJ2-6|once|TRBV28|TRBD1
TGTGCCAGCAGTAAAGGACAGGGGTGGTCTGGGGCCAACGTCCTGACTTTC
CASSKGQGWSGANVLTF
>TRBJ1-2|.|TRBV27|.
TGTGCCAGCAGTCCCAGGTCCGAATCATATGGCTACACCTTC
CASSPRSESYGYTF
>TRBJ2-7|.|TRBV6-7|.
TGTGCCAGCAGCCCCATTGCGGTGGGGGGAAGCTCCTACGAGCAGTACTTC
CASSPIAVGGSSYEQYF
>TRBJ2-1|once|TRBV5-1|.
TGCGCCAGCAGCTTGGGAACCGGGGTCTACAATGAGCAGTTCTTC
CASSLGTGVYNEQFF
>TRBJ2-3|.|TRBV7-7|TRBD1
TGTGCCAGCAGCTCGGACAGGGAAGATACGCAGTATTTT
CASSSDREDTQYF
>TRBJ2-5|.|TRBV4-1|.
TGCGCCAGCAGCCCTAGGACACCTCAAGAGACCCAGTACTTC
CASSPRTPQETQYF
>TRBJ2-5|.|TRBV7-9|TRBD2
TGTGCCAGCAGCCCGAGGGCTAGCGGGAGAGAGGGAGAGACCCAGTACTTC
CASSPRASGREGETQYF
>TRBJ1-2|.|TRBV5-4|.
TGTGCCAGCAGCTTGGAAGCCAAGAACTATGGCTACACCTTC
CASSLEAKNYGYTF
>TRBJ2-2|.|TRBV4-1|.
TGCGCCAGCAGTCCCCTACCTCCCTCCGGGGAGCTGTTTTTT
CASSPLPPSGELFF
>TRBJ1-6|.|TRBV7-2|.
TGTGCCAGCAGCTTAGAGCAGGGGAGAAATTCACCCCTCCACTTT
CASSLEQGRNSPLHF
>TRBJ1-5|few|TRBV25-1|.
TGTGCCAGCAGTGAATTCATTAGCAATCAGCCCCAGCATTTT
CASSEFISNQPQHF
>TRBJ1-3|.|TRBV10-3|TRBD1
TGTGCCATCAGTGGGACAGGGCGCAACACCGGAAACACCATATATTTT
CAISGTGRNTGNTIYF
>TRBJ2-7|.|TRBV4-2|.
TGTGCCAGCAGCCAAAAAAGGCCGAACTCGGGACAAGTATACGAGCAGTACTTC
CASSQKRPNSGQVYEQYF
>TRBJ2-7|once|TRBV4-1|TRBD2
TGCGCCAGCAGCCAAGATTTAGGACTAGCGGGAGCGAAGAACGAGCAGTACTTC
CASSQDLGLAGAKNEQYF
>TRBJ1-2|.|TRBV28|.
TGTGCCAGCAGTTTTACAAGGAGCCATGGCTACACCTTC
CASSFTRSHGYTF
>TRBJ2-7|.|TRBV7-3|TRBD1
TGTGCCAGCAGCTTAAACCCAGGGGGCCCCCCCTACGAGCAGTACTTC
CASSLNPGGPPYEQYF
>TRBJ2-3|.|TRBV4-1|.
TGCGCCAGCAGCCAAGATAGCCCTCTAGCGTCGACCCATACGCAGTATTTT
CASSQDSPLASTHTQYF
>TRBJ2-5|.|TRBV6-1|.
TGTGCCAGCAGTTCAAGACTGCAGCCCCAAGAGACCCAGTACTTC
CASSSRLQPQETQYF
>TRBJ2-5|.|TRBV6-5|TRBD2
TGTGCCAGCGGGCGGGGGGGTGCGGAGACCCAGTACTTC
CASGRGGAETQYF
>TRBJ2-1|.|TRBV7-9|.
TGTGCCAGCAGCTTTGGAGAAGAGCAGTTCTTC
CASSFGEEQFF
>TRBJ1-1|.|TRBV7-9|.
TGTGCCAGCAGTTCTTATAGGGGGGGACAACCGAACACTGAAGCTTTCTTT
CASSSYRGGQPNTEAFF
>TRBJ1-5|.|TRBV7-9|TRBD1
TGTGCCAGCAGCACCGAGACAGGGGCCTTTAGCAATCAGCCCCAGCATTTT
CASSTETGAFSNQPQHF